Listed below are T cell receptor beta chains from one sample, sequenced in a study of blood T cell repertoires in COVID-19. Assay: immunoSEQ multiplex PCR; the TCRdb copy retains only in-frame clones and omits some. Of over 130,000 clones listed, approximately 87% are singletons. Source material: PBMCs or T cells enriched from blood (not recorded which). Receptor source: a man aged 50 to 60 in a cohort exposed to, infected with or recovered from COVID-19 (not recorded which). Both conserved end residues are part of each CDR3. Fields, in order: J gene, clone size, V gene, D gene, CDR3 protein, CDR3 DNA. The D gene is left open where the match is weak. Only part of the rows carry a size: once, few, many, or a class if the clone is expanded.

j_call: TRBJ2-5; clone_size: .; v_call: TRBV28; d_call: .; cdr3_aa: CASSANDFTQETQYF; cdr3_nt: TGTGCCAGCAGTGCGAATGACTTCACGCAAGAGACCCAGTACTTC
j_call: TRBJ2-1; clone_size: once; v_call: TRBV5-4; d_call: TRBD1; cdr3_aa: CASSPGGTGAHRGEQFF; cdr3_nt: TGTGCCAGCAGCCCCGGAGGGACAGGGGCCCATAGAGGGGAGCAGTTCTTC
j_call: TRBJ2-7; clone_size: .; v_call: TRBV6-2/TRBV6-3; d_call: .; cdr3_aa: CASSYMGSIYEQYF; cdr3_nt: TGTGCCAGCAGTTACATGGGTAGCATCTACGAGCAGTACTTC
j_call: TRBJ1-5; clone_size: .; v_call: TRBV9; d_call: .; cdr3_aa: CASGDGVADARQDQPQHF; cdr3_nt: TGTGCCAGTGGAGACGGGGTGGCAGACGCTCGGCAGGATCAGCCCCAGCATTTT
j_call: TRBJ2-7; clone_size: .; v_call: TRBV7-9; d_call: .; cdr3_aa: CASSLPVEYEQYF; cdr3_nt: TGTGCCAGCAGCCTACCGGTCGAATACGAGCAGTACTTC
j_call: TRBJ1-2; clone_size: .; v_call: TRBV19; d_call: TRBD1; cdr3_aa: CASSIGDRPRPLYGYTF; cdr3_nt: TGTGCCAGTAGTATAGGGGACAGACCCCGTCCACTCTATGGCTACACCTTC
j_call: TRBJ1-1; clone_size: .; v_call: TRBV18; d_call: .; cdr3_aa: CASSQQGISNTEAFF; cdr3_nt: TGTGCCAGCTCACAACAGGGAATTTCGAACACTGAAGCTTTCTTT
j_call: TRBJ2-1; clone_size: few; v_call: TRBV28; d_call: .; cdr3_aa: CASTPGGRTYNEQFF; cdr3_nt: TGTGCCAGCACCCCCGGGGGTCGTACCTACAATGAGCAGTTCTTC
j_call: TRBJ2-1; clone_size: .; v_call: TRBV7-2; d_call: TRBD2; cdr3_aa: CASSSGLAGEQFF; cdr3_nt: TGTGCCAGCAGCTCCGGACTAGCGGGCGAGCAGTTCTTC
j_call: TRBJ1-1; clone_size: .; v_call: TRBV3-1/TRBV3-2; d_call: TRBD1; cdr3_aa: CASTYRGEAFF; cdr3_nt: TGTGCCAGCACCTACAGGGGTGAAGCTTTCTTT
j_call: TRBJ1-1; clone_size: .; v_call: TRBV14; d_call: .; cdr3_aa: CASSLQVIGTEAFF; cdr3_nt: TGTGCCAGCAGCCTTCAAGTCATCGGGACTGAAGCTTTCTTT